These 21 T cell receptor beta chains were sequenced from one sample in a study of technical replicates of blood from several donors. Sequenced by immunoSEQ multiplex PCR; TCRdb stores in-frame clones only, minus some. The profile shows fewer than 15,000 clones, roughly 93% of them singletons. The sample taken for sequencing was PBMCs. The receptors were sampled from a human donor in good health.

This rearrangement joins TRBV10-3 to TRBJ2-7, with 7 bases fitting TRBD2. The CDR3 length is 18 residues. The V and J ends lost 3 bases and 3 bases, in that order; junction bases with no gene match: 17. CDR1 and CDR2 (germline): ENHRY, SYGVKD. For the CDR3, the DNA is TGTGCCATCAGTGATGGGCCTAGCGGAGCCGGGACCCACTACGAGCAGTACTTC. Protein: CAISDGPSGAGTHYEQYF.

The chain is built from TRBV29-1 and TRBJ2-1; 11 bases are a match to TRBD2. The V gene end was trimmed by 6 bases and the J gene end by 5 bases; junction bases not matched to a gene: 9. Germline V CDR1 and CDR2: SQVTM, ANQGSEA. The CDR3 sequence is 15 residues long. The CDR3 nucleotides are TGCAGCGTCATAGCGGGAGGGTTTCCCCACAATGAGCAGTTCTTC. It specifies CSVIAGGFPHNEQFF.

The rearrangement joins TRBV5-1 to TRBJ2-3, with a tentative D call TRBD2 (6 bases). V shed 4 bases and J shed 0 bases, with 15 bases lying between them. The CDR3 length is 16 residues. From germline, CDR1 is SGHRS and CDR2 YFSETQ. The CDR3 bases are TGCGCCAGCAGCGTGGGGACTGATACTAGCACAGATACGCAGTATTTT. It specifies CASSVGTDTSTDTQYF.

The chain uses TRBV11-3 and TRBJ2-2, with a possible D match to TRBD2 (6 bases). The CDR3 sequence is 15 residues long. V shed 1 base and J shed 5 bases, with 11 bases lying between them. Germline CDR1 SGHNT, CDR2 YENEEA. Here the CDR3 reads CASSLGAGTTGELFF. The CDR3 bases are TGTGCCAGCAGCTTAGGGGCTGGGACTACCGGGGAGCTGTTTTTT.

The chain uses TRBV7-6 and TRBJ1-5; D remains ambiguous. The CDR3 length is 13 residues. Germline CDR1 and CDR2: SGHVS and FNYEAQ. Deletions cut 2 bases from V and 3 bases from J, with 5 bases between. CDR3 in DNA: TGTGCCAGCAGCTTACAGGACAATCAGCCCCAGCATTTT. It translates to CASSLQDNQPQHF.

The chain is built from TRBV28 and TRBJ2-3; D may be TRBD2 (6 bases). The CDR3 contains 16 residues. CDR1 and CDR2 from the germline V gene are MDHEN and SYDVKM. V was trimmed by 8 bases and J by 2 bases, leaving 20 bases between them. Written as DNA, the CDR3 is TGTGCCAGCGGTAAGTACGGTGGCGGGAACACAGATACGCAGTATTTT. This translates into CASGKYGGGNTDTQYF.

V and J are TRBV29-1 and TRBJ1-2, with D hard to call. The CDR3 has 14 amino acids. Deletions cut 0 bases from V and 4 bases from J, with 12 bases between. Per the germline V gene, CDR1 is SQVTM and CDR2 is ANQGSEA. CDR3 loop: CSVEDSAGFYGYTF. The CDR3 DNA follows: TGCAGCGTTGAAGATTCGGCAGGTTTCTATGGCTACACCTTC.

The chain recombines TRBV7-8 with TRBJ1-3; 7 positions match TRBD1. Germline CDR1 and CDR2: SGHVS and FQNEAQ. CDR3 length equals 15 residues. Trimming cost V 4 bases and J 0 bases; bases outside gene matches: 3. The CDR3 is CASSWDSFSGNTIYF. The DNA for the CDR3 is TGTGCCAGCAGCTGGGACAGCTTCTCTGGAAACACCATATATTTT.

V gene TRBV7-9 combines with J gene TRBJ2-1; 9 bases are a match to TRBD2. The trim removed 2 bases at V and 9 bases at J, leaving 11 bases unmatched. Germline CDR1 and CDR2: SEHNR and FQNEAQ (reference sequence). This CDR3 has 16 residues. CDR3 coding DNA: TGTGCCAGCAGCTTAACCGGCAAGCGGGAGGTAACTGAGCAGTTCTTC. Translation gives CASSLTGKREVTEQFF.

This rearrangement joins TRBV6-1 to TRBJ2-1, with 10 positions matching TRBD2. V lost 10 bases to trimming and J lost 4 bases; unmatched junction nucleotides: 7. The CDR3 covers 14 residues. Germline values: CDR1 MNHNS, CDR2 SASEGT. CDR3 loop: CATSLAGGYNEQFF. As DNA, the CDR3 is TGTGCCACCTCCTTAGCGGGAGGATACAATGAGCAGTTCTTC.

The V and J genes are TRBV10-3 and TRBJ1-1; 9 nucleotides match TRBD1. J gave up 4 bases and V 10 bases, and 13 bases lay outside the gene matches. The CDR3 runs to 15 residues. Germline CDR1 ENHRY, CDR2 SYGVKD. CDR3 loop: CASLNRGLGGTEAFF. CDR3 bases: TGTGCCAGCCTAAACAGGGGGCTAGGTGGCACTGAAGCTTTCTTT.

V usage is TRBV5-1 and J usage is TRBJ2-3; maybe TRBD1 (6 bases). Germline CDR1 is SGHRS and CDR2 is YFSETQ. V lost 3 bases and J 3 bases, leaving 20 bases between the germline ends. This CDR3 spans 17 amino acids. CDR3: CASSSTFRGASTDTQYF. The CDR3 DNA reads TGCGCCAGCAGCTCCACCTTCAGGGGCGCAAGTACAGATACGCAGTATTTT. The full variable domain, with the rest looked up from reference TRBV5-1 and TRBJ2-3, is KAGVTQTPRYLIKTRGQQVTLSCSPISGHRSVSWYQQTPGQGLQFLFEYFSETQRNKGNFPGRFSGRQFSNSRSEMNVSTLELGDSALYLCASSSTFRGASTDTQYFGPGTRLTVL.

The gene calls are TRBV18 and TRBJ1-1; D is possibly TRBD1 (5 bases). CDR3 length: 14 amino acids. The germline gives CDR1 KGHSH, CDR2 LQKENI. The ends were cut back, 0 bases at V and 1 base at J, with 6 bases in the middle. CDR3 nucleotide sequence: TGTGCCAGCTCACCACCCACAGGGAACACTGAAGCTTTCTTT. The encoded protein is CASSPPTGNTEAFF.

The CDR3 DNA is TGTGCCAGCAGCTTGGACTACGGAAGAAATGAAAAACTGTTTTTT. Amino acids: CASSLDYGRNEKLFF. The V and J genes are TRBV5-4 and TRBJ1-4; D remains unclear. The V end was cut by 0 bases, the J end by 5 bases, with 11 bases between. CDR1 SGHNT and CDR2 YYREEE come from the germline V gene (reference sequence). The CDR3 sequence is 15 residues long.

This chain uses TRBV6-5 with TRBJ2-1, with 12 bases that match TRBD2. The germline CDR1 and CDR2 sequences are MNHEY and SVGAGI. Trimming removed 7 bases from V and 5 bases from J; junction bases left unmatched: 3. This CDR3 is 14 amino acids long. For the CDR3, the DNA is TGTGCCAGCACGGGACTAGCGGGCAACAATGAGCAGTTCTTC. Its translation is CASTGLAGNNEQFF.

The rearrangement links TRBV2 to TRBJ1-4, with 9 bases matching TRBD1. The CDR3 totals 15 residues. Germline-derived CDR1 and CDR2 are SNHLY and FYNNEI. With 6 bases clipped from V and 3 bases from J, the junction kept 5 bases outside the gene matches. The CDR3 spells CASSLQGAANEKLFF. The CDR3 DNA sequence: TGTGCCAGCAGCCTACAGGGGGCCGCTAATGAAAAACTGTTTTTT.

The chain combines TRBV30 with TRBJ2-4; 7 nucleotides line up with TRBD2. This CDR3 is 14 amino acids long. Unmatched junction bases numbered 2, after V lost 3 bases and J lost 0 bases. Germline CDR1 reads GTSNPN; CDR2 reads SVGIG (reference sequence). The CDR3 sequence is CAWSPGGAKNIQYF. Written as DNA, the CDR3 is TGTGCCTGGAGCCCGGGGGGAGCCAAAAACATTCAGTACTTC.

This clone was picked up one time. The chain has TRBV7-9 and TRBJ2-5; D is perhaps TRBD1 (5 bases). Germline CDR1 SEHNR, CDR2 FQNEAQ (reference sequence). The length of the CDR3 is 15 residues. Between the trimmed V and J ends, which lost 5 bases and 5 bases, there was a span of 18 bases. The CDR3 nucleotides read TGTGCCAGCAGCGTCCGGACACTACTTGTGGAGACCCAGTACTTC. This gives the protein CASSVRTLLVETQYF.

V gene TRBV19 combines with J gene TRBJ1-1, with D perhaps TRBD1 (5 bases). Germline V gives CDR1 LNHDA, CDR2 SQIVND (reference sequence). CDR3 length: 14 amino acids. Trimming pared 10 bases from V and 5 bases from J, leaving 20 bases between. The CDR3, as DNA: TGTGCCACCCAAACGGAGCAGGGAGGTACTGAAGCTTTCTTT. Residues: CATQTEQGGTEAFF.

The chain couples TRBV6-5 to TRBJ2-7; 9 nucleotides line up with TRBD1. V lost 2 bases to trimming and J lost 3 bases; unmatched junction nucleotides: 5. Per the germline V gene, CDR1 is MNHEY and CDR2 is SVGAGI. This CDR3 contains 15 residues. CDR3: CASSYQGTGNYEQYF. The CDR3 nucleotides are TGTGCCAGCAGTTACCAAGGGACAGGGAACTACGAGCAGTACTTC.

The chain combines TRBV6-6 with TRBJ2-5; 7 bases map to TRBD2. Germline CDR1 reads MNHNY; CDR2 reads SVGAGI (reference sequence). Unmatched junction bases numbered 9, after V lost 3 bases and J lost 5 bases. CDR3 size: 15 residues. CDR3 loop: CASSYRGRAVETQYF. As DNA, the CDR3 is TGTGCCAGCAGTTATCGTGGGAGGGCCGTGGAGACCCAGTACTTC.